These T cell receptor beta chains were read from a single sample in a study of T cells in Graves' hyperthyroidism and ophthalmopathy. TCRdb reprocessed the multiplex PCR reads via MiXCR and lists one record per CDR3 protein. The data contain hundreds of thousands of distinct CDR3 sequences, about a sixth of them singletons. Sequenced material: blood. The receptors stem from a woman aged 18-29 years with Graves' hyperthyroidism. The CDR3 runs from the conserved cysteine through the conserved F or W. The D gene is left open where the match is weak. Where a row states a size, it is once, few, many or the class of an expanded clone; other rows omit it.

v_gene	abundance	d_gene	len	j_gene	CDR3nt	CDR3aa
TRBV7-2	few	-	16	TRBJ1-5	TGTGCCAGCAGCCAAGGGAGGGGCCGCCTCAATCAGCCCCAGCATTTT	CASSQGRGRLNQPQHF
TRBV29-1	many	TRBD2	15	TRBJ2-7	TGCAGCGTTGAAGAGCCAATAGCGGGGTCCTACGAGCAGTACTTC	CSVEEPIAGSYEQYF
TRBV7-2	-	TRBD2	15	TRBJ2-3	TGTGCCAGCAGCTTTACTAGCGGGGGGGCTGGAACGCAGTATTTT	CASSFTSGGAGTQYF
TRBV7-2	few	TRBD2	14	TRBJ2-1	TGTGCCAGCAGCTTAGCTAGCGGGGGACTTGAGCAGTTCTTC	CASSLASGGLEQFF
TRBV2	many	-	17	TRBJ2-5	TGTGCCAGCAGGGGGAGTGAGTCAAGTATTCGATCGGGGACCCAGTACTTC	CASRGSESSIRSGTQYF
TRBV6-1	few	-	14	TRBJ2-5	TGTGCCAGCAAACCCGTCGCGGGGCTGGAGACCCAGTACTTC	CASKPVAGLETQYF
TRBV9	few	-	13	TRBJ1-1	TGTGCCAGCAGCGTAGGCTCCCGACATGAAGCTTTCTTT	CASSVGSRHEAFF
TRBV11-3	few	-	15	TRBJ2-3	TGTGCCAGCAGTCCAGGGTTTGGAGGAACAGATACGCAGTATTTT	CASSPGFGGTDTQYF
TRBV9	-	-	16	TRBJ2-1	TGTGCCAGCAGCGCCTCTAGCAGAGAGGGGAACAATGAGCAGTTCTTC	CASSASSREGNNEQFF
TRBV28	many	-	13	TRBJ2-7	TGTGCCAGCAGTTTCTACAGTTTTGGCGAGCAGTACTTC	CASSFYSFGEQYF
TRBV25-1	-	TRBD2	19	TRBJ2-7	TGTGCCAGCAGTGAATCTGGACTAGCGGGAATCCGACCTTCGGACGAGCAGTACTTC	CASSESGLAGIRPSDEQYF
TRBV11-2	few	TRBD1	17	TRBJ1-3	TGTGCCAGCAGCCCGGATCGGACAGGAAAATCTGGAAACACCATATATTTT	CASSPDRTGKSGNTIYF
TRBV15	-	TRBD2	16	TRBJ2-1	TGTGCCACCAGCAGAGGCGGGAGCAGCTACAGGAATGAGCAGTTCTTC	CATSRGGSSYRNEQFF
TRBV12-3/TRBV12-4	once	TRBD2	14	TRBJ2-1	TGTGCCAGCAGTCAAGCGGGAGGACCCCATGAGCAGTTCTTC	CASSQAGGPHEQFF
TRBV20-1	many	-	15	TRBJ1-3	TGCAGTGCTGAGACCCAACGCAGCTCTGGAAACACCATATATTTT	CSAETQRSSGNTIYF
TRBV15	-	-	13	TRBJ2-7	TGTGCCACCAGCCCTGCGGTTAAATACGAGCAGTACTTC	CATSPAVKYEQYF
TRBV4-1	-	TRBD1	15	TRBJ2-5	TGCGCCAGCAGCCTCTGGACAGGGGGCGAAGAGACCCAGTACTTC	CASSLWTGGEETQYF
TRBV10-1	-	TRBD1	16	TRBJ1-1	TGCGCCAGCAGTGACGTGCAGGGGGGACAGGGGTCTCAAGCTTTCTTT	CASSDVQGGQGSQAFF
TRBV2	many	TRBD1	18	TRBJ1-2	TGTGCCAGCAGTAGACTCCCGGGACAGGGTTCAATGTCCTATGGCTACACCTTC	CASSRLPGQGSMSYGYTF
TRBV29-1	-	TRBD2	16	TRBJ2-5	TGCAGCGTCGAAGGAGGGACTAGCGGGAGTCAAGAGACCCAGTACTTC	CSVEGGTSGSQETQYF
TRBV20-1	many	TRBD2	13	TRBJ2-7	TGCAGTGCTGGCGGGGGAGACTCCTACGAGCAGTACTTC	CSAGGGDSYEQYF
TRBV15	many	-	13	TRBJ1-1	TGTGCCACCAGCAGCGGCCGGGACACTGAAGCTTTCTTT	CATSSGRDTEAFF
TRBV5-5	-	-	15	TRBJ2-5	TGTGCCAGCAGCTTGGCCCGACAACGAACTGAGACCCAGTACTTC	CASSLARQRTETQYF
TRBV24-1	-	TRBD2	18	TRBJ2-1	TGTGCCACCAGTGATTTTGCTAGCGGGAGGACTCTATACAATGAGCAGTTCTTC	CATSDFASGRTLYNEQFF
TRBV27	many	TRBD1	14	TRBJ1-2	TGTGCCAGCAGTTCGGGACAGGCTAACTATGGCTACACCTTC	CASSSGQANYGYTF
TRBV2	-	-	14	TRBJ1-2	TGTGCCAGCAGCCTAGACAACGGTTTCTATGGCTACACCTTC	CASSLDNGFYGYTF
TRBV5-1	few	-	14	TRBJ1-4	TGCGCCAGCAGCCGCGGTGGGGGGTATGAAAAACTGTTTTTT	CASSRGGGYEKLFF